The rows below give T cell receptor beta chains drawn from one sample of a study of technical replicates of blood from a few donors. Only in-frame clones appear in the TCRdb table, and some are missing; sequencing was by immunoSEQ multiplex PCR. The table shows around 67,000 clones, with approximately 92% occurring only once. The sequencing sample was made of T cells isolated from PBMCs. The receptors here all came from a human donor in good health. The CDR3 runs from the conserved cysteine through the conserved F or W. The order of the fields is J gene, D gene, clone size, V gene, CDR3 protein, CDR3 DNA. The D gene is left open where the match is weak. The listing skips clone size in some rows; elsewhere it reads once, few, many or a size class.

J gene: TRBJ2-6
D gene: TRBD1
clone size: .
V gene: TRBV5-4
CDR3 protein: CASNLATGGWANVLTF
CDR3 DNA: TGTGCCAGCAACTTGGCCACAGGGGGATGGGCCAACGTCCTGACTTTC

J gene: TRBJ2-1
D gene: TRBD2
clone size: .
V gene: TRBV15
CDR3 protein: CATSRVLAGYNEQFF
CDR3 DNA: TGTGCCACCAGCAGAGTGCTAGCGGGTTACAATGAGCAGTTCTTC

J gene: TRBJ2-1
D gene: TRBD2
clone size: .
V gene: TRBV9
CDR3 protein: CASSVGGSGLNNEQFF
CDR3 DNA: TGTGCCAGCAGCGTAGGGGGTAGCGGGCTAAACAATGAGCAGTTCTTC

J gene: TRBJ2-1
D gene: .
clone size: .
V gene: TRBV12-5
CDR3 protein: CASGLGLYEQFF
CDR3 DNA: TGTGCTAGTGGTTTGGGCCTCTACGAGCAGTTCTTC

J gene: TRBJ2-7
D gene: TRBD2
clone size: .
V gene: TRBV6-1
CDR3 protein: CASTFSGSPYEQYF
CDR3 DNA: TGTGCCAGCACTTTTAGCGGGAGCCCTTACGAGCAGTACTTC

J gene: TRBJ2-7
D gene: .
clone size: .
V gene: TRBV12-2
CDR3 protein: CASRLPTGTPDPYEQYF
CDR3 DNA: TGTGCAAGTCGCTTACCTACCGGGACACCGGATCCCTACGAGCAGTACTTC

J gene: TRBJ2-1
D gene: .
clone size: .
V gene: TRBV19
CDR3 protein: CASKAGTGFYNEQFF
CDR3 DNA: TGTGCCAGTAAAGCGGGGACAGGCTTTTACAATGAGCAGTTCTTC

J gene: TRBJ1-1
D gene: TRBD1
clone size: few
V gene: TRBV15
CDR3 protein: CATSWGQEAFF
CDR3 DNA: TGTGCCACCAGTTGGGGACAGGAAGCTTTCTTT

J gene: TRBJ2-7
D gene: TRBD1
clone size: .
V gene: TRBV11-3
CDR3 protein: CASSPRDRPLEQYF
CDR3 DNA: TGTGCCAGCAGCCCCCGGGACAGGCCCCTCGAGCAGTACTTC

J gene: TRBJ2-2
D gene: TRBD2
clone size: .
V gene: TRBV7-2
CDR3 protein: CASSSGIAGAAGELFF
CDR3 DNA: TGTGCCAGCAGCTCCGGGATAGCGGGAGCAGCCGGGGAGCTGTTTTTT

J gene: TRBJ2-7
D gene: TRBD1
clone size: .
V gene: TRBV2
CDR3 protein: CASRGDSSYEQYF
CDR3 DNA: TGTGCCAGCAGAGGGGACAGCTCCTACGAGCAGTACTTC

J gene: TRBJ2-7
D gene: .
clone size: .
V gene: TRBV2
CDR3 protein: CASSEQGSSSYEQYF
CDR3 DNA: TGTGCCAGCAGTGAGCAGGGATCAAGTTCTTACGAGCAGTACTTC

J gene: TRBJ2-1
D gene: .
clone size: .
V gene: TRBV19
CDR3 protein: CASSIDLGSYNEQFF
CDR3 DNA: TGTGCCAGTAGTATAGATCTAGGATCCTACAATGAGCAGTTCTTC

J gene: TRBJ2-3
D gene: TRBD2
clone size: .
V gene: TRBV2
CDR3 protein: CATYWTSGTDTQYF
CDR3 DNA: TGTGCCACCTACTGGACTAGCGGCACAGATACGCAGTATTTT

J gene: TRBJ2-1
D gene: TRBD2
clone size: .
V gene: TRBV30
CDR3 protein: CAWSPRTGGPYNEQFF
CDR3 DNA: TGTGCCTGGAGTCCCCGTACGGGAGGGCCCTACAATGAGCAGTTCTTC

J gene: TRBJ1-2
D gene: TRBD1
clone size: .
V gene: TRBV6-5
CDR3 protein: CASTGGYGYTF
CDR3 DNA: TGTGCCAGTACAGGGGGCTATGGCTACACCTTC